Shown below are 11 T cell receptor beta chains from a single sample sequenced in a study of T cell responses to AZD1222 COVID-19 vaccine. Data came from immunoSEQ multiplex PCR; TCRdb stores just in-frame clones and leaves some out. The sample holds 160,000 or so clones; roughly 94% are singletons and the top ten take over 4.5%. Sequenced material: peripheral blood, taken 28 days after the second AZD1222 dose. Source of these receptors: an adult who received the AZD1222 COVID-19 vaccine.

The chain uses TRBV19 and TRBJ2-2; 8 nucleotides align to TRBD1. The CDR3 is made up of 17 amino acids. J lost 6 bases, V lost 4 bases, and 13 bases had no gene match. Germline CDR1 is LNHDA and CDR2 is SQIVND (reference sequence). Here the CDR3 reads CASSKPIGTGYSGELFF. The CDR3 DNA reads as TGTGCCAGTAGTAAACCAATTGGGACAGGATATTCCGGGGAGCTGTTTTTT.

V and J are TRBV28 and TRBJ2-1; D remains unclear. The V gene lost 5 bases and the J gene lost 1 base, with 9 bases spanning the gap. The CDR3 extends over 14 amino acids. CDR1 and CDR2 (germline): MDHEN, SYDVKM. DNA for the CDR3: TGTGCCAGCAGTCCGGGTTCGTCCTACAATGAGCAGTTCTTC. It yields the protein CASSPGSSYNEQFF.

The chain employs TRBV30 and TRBJ2-1; D uncertain. Trimming took 0 bases from V and 7 from J, leaving 4 bases between them. The CDR3 runs 11 residues. The germline V gene has CDR1 GTSNPN and CDR2 SVGIG (reference sequence). The CDR3 loop reads CAWSVENEQFF. Written as DNA, the CDR3 is TGTGCCTGGAGTGTAGAAAATGAGCAGTTCTTC.

The CDR3 reads CASNPNRVNNQPQHF. CDR3 nucleotide sequence: TGTGCCAGCAACCCCAACCGAGTTAACAATCAGCCCCAGCATTTT. The rearrangement uses TRBV5-8 and TRBJ1-5; the D is unclear. The germline V gene encodes CDR1 SGHTS and CDR2 YDEGEE. Between the trimmed V and J ends, which lost 6 bases and 3 bases, there was a span of 16 bases. CDR3 length equals 15 residues.

This clone has just one count. The chain combines TRBV6-6 with TRBJ2-3, with 9 bases aligning to TRBD1. This CDR3 is 17 amino acids long. The germline V gene encodes CDR1 MNHNY and CDR2 SVGAGI (reference sequence). V was pared by 5 bases and J by 0 bases, with 9 bases of the junction left unmatched. The DNA of the CDR3 is TGTGCCAGCAGTCGACCCGCGACAGGGGGAAGCACAGATACGCAGTATTTT. It encodes CASSRPATGGSTDTQYF.

For the CDR3, the DNA is TGTGCCAGCAGCGGCCCGGGACTAGCGGGGGGCTACTTCGGCACAGATACGCAGTATTTT. Its translation: CASSGPGLAGGYFGTDTQYF. The J gene is TRBJ2-3, the V gene TRBV5-8; 15 bases are a match to TRBD2. CDR1 is SGHTS, CDR2 YDEGEE, per germline. The junction had 13 bases not matched to a gene; V was cut back by 4 bases and J by 1 base. The length of the CDR3 is 20 residues.

This chain uses TRBV7-3 with TRBJ2-7; D ambiguous. Germline-derived CDR1 and CDR2 are SGHTA and FQGTGA. Trimming shortened V by 1 base and J by 1 base, and 11 bases separated the two germline ends. CDR3 size: 15 residues. This chain's CDR3 is CASSLRAEKSYEQYF. The CDR3 DNA reads as TGTGCCAGCAGCTTAAGGGCCGAAAAATCCTACGAGCAGTACTTC.

The chain links TRBV27 to TRBJ1-5; D is unclear. V was cut by 5 bases and J by 2 bases, with 10 bases left in between. Germline CDR1 is MNHEY and CDR2 is SMNVEV (reference sequence). The CDR3 length is 14 residues. The CDR3 coding sequence is TGTGCCAGCAGTCCAGCTTACGGCAATCAGCCCCAGCATTTT. Its translation: CASSPAYGNQPQHF.

The J gene is TRBJ2-7, the V gene TRBV29-1; TRBD1 agrees at 7 bases. CDR1 and CDR2 from the germline V gene are SQVTM and ANQGSEA. The CDR3 spans 13 residues. J lost 3 bases, V lost 7 bases, and 9 bases had no gene match. The CDR3 is CSAGQRLDYEQYF. The CDR3 DNA reads as TGCAGCGCGGGACAGCGCCTTGACTACGAGCAGTACTTC.

The chain combines TRBV7-8 with TRBJ1-4; D is ambiguous. This CDR3 spans 17 amino acids. CDR1 SGHVS and CDR2 FQNEAQ come from the germline V gene. Trimming took 1 base from V and 2 from J, leaving 14 bases between them. The CDR3: CASSLVRFGPTNEKLFF. CDR3 DNA sequence: TGTGCCAGCAGCTTAGTACGGTTTGGGCCCACTAATGAAAAACTGTTTTTT.

The J gene is TRBJ2-2, the V gene TRBV7-2, with D possibly called TRBD1 or TRBD2 (6 bases each). V was clipped by 4 bases and J by 4 bases, with 16 bases between them. The CDR3 totals 16 residues. Germline V gene lookup returns CDR1 SGHTA and CDR2 FQGNSA. CDR3 region: CASSSPTGTLTGELFF. The CDR3 DNA follows: TGTGCCAGCAGCTCACCCACAGGGACTCTCACCGGGGAGCTGTTTTTT.